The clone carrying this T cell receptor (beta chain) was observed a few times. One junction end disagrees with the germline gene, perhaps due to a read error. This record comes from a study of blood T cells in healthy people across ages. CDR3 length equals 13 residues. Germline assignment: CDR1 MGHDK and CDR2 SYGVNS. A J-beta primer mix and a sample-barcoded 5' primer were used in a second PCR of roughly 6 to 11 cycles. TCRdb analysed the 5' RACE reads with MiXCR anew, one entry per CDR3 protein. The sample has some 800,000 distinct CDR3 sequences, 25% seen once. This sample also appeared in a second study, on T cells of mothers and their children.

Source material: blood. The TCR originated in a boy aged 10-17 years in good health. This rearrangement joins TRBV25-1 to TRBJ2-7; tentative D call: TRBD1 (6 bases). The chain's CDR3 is CASSDRGPYEHYF. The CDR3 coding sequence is TGTGCCAGCAGTGACAGGGGACCTTACGAGCATTACTTC.